This TCR beta chain derives from a study of long-term antiretroviral therapy in people with HIV. General study results and limits: For ART adherence, viral resistance and therapy changes, no data were available. Clonal populations expanded prior to ART predominated within the repertoire at all time points.

CDR1 is MNHNY and CDR2 is SVGAGI in the germline V gene (reference sequence). The CDR3 contains 14 residues. After removal of 4 bases from V and 7 bases from J, the junction contained 2 bases not matched to a gene. Every participant gave one or more pre-ART and two or more post-ART PBMC samples. Cryopreserved PBMC, at 1-10 million per sample, were present before DNA extraction. Version v3.0 of the immunoSEQ assay was performed at survey level. TCRdb keeps only in-frame clones here, not all; method: immunoSEQ multiplex PCR. Of about 28,000 clones listed, just over 85% are singletons. With regard to this clone: Antigen specificity is unknown.

The TCR originated in a woman aged 25 to 39 with HIV. The chain couples TRBV6-6 to TRBJ1-6, with 9 nucleotides matching TRBD1. This specimen was unsorted PBMCs, taken 0.8 years after starting antiretroviral therapy. The CDR3 DNA reads as TGTGCCAGCAGTTTCGGACAGGGGAATTCACCCCTCCACTTT. Translating gives CASSFGQGNSPLHF.